The 17 T cell receptor beta chains listed next were all sequenced from one sample in a study of control samples from healthy donors and cancer patients (TCRdb year 2020). The library came from the immunoSEQ multiplex PCR assay. TCRdb mirrors the immuneACCESS table, restricted to in-frame sequences. Some clones are absent from its copies; in checked studies, under half trace to an unresolved V gene, and the reason for the others is unknown. The sample table lists 100,000 to 150,000 clones, 90% of them with a count of one. The biggest ten clones account for roughly 2.5% of the sample. What was sequenced was blood. Receptors originate from a man aged 18 to 35 in good health.

DNA for the CDR3: TGTGCCAGCACCATAGTGGGCAGGGGATTTGGCTACACCTTC. It yields the protein CASTIVGRGFGYTF. This chain uses TRBV7-9 with TRBJ1-2, with a weak D call TRBD1 (6 bases). Trimming cost V 7 bases and J 7 bases, with 19 bases left between them. The CDR3 length is 14 residues. Germline V gives CDR1 SEHNR, CDR2 FQNEAQ (reference sequence).

The chain joins TRBV2 to TRBJ1-5; 10 positions agree with TRBD1. The CDR3 covers 13 residues. V trimming: 7 bases; J trimming: 6 bases; junction bases outside the gene matches: 3. Germline loops: CDR1 SNHLY, CDR2 FYNNEI. The DNA of the CDR3 is TGTGCCAGCACTGGGACAGGGGTTCAGCCCCAGCATTTT. Translated, it gives CASTGTGVQPQHF.

The V gene is TRBV6-5, the J gene TRBJ2-2; a possible D gene is TRBD2 (6 bases). There are 16 residues in the CDR3. The ends were cut back, 0 bases at V and 1 base at J, with 9 bases in the middle. The germline CDR1 and CDR2 sequences are MNHEY and SVGAGI. CDR3 bases: TGTGCCAGCAGTTACTCGGCGGGAATGAACACCGGGGAGCTGTTTTTT. This gives the protein CASSYSAGMNTGELFF.

The chain recombines TRBV7-9 with TRBJ2-1; 9 bases map to TRBD2. CDR1 is SEHNR and CDR2 is FQNEAQ in the germline V gene (reference sequence). The trim removed 3 bases at V and 8 bases at J, leaving 5 bases unmatched. The CDR3 length is 14 residues. This chain's CDR3 is CASSFGGGADEQFF. CDR3 coding DNA: TGTGCCAGCAGCTTTGGCGGGGGGGCCGATGAGCAGTTCTTC. Full variable domain (missing parts from reference TRBV7-9 and TRBJ2-1): DTGVSQNPRHKITKRGQNVTFRCDPISEHNRLYWYRQTLGQGPEFLTYFQNEAQLEKSRLLSDRFSAERPKGSFSTLEIQRTEQGDSAMYLCASSFGGGADEQFFGPGTRLTVL.

The rearrangement joins TRBV2 to TRBJ2-1; D assignment may be TRBD1 or TRBD2 (5 bases each). This CDR3 is 16 amino acids long. V was clipped by 3 bases and J by 3 bases, with 15 bases between them. Per the germline V gene, CDR1 is SNHLY and CDR2 is FYNNEI. In DNA, the CDR3 is TGTGCCAGCAGTGACTATTTGGGACGGAGCTACAATGAGCAGTTCTTC. Translation: CASSDYLGRSYNEQFF.

This chain connects TRBV6-5 to TRBJ2-1; 10 bases are a match to TRBD1. Unmatched junction bases numbered 7, after V lost 4 bases and J lost 7 bases. Germline V CDR1 and CDR2: MNHEY, SVGAGI. CDR3 size: 15 residues. The CDR3: CASSFRGQGFNEQFF. CDR3 bases: TGTGCCAGCAGTTTTCGGGGACAGGGGTTTAATGAGCAGTTCTTC.

The chain combines TRBV5-5 with TRBJ2-3; the D gene is possibly TRBD1 (8 bases). Germline V gives CDR1 SGHKS, CDR2 YYEKEE (reference sequence). The CDR3 has 15 residues. Trimming cost V 3 bases and J 1 base, with 12 bases left between them. CDR3 sequence reads: CASSWTGRGTDTQYF. The CDR3 nucleotides are TGTGCCAGCAGCTGGACAGGGAGGGGCACAGATACGCAGTATTTT.

This chain joins TRBV2 and TRBJ2-2; 10 bases match TRBD2. Germline trimming cut 6 bases from V and 7 bases from J; bases unmatched to any gene: 5. CDR1 is SNHLY, CDR2 FYNNEI, per germline. This CDR3 spans 14 amino acids. CDR3 in DNA: TGTGCCAGCAGGAGCGGGGGGGCCATCGGGGAGCTGTTTTTT. Encoded protein: CASRSGGAIGELFF.

The V gene is TRBV30, the J gene TRBJ1-5; D call uncertain. Per germline, CDR1 GTSNPN and CDR2 SVGIG (reference sequence). CDR3 length: 13 amino acids. V dropped 0 bases and J dropped 2 bases, with 5 bases sitting between them. The CDR3 nucleotides are TGTGCCTGGAGTGTAGACGGCAATCAGCCCCAGCATTTT. It translates to CAWSVDGNQPQHF.

V and J are TRBV2 and TRBJ2-5; TRBD2 agrees at 13 bases. Per the germline V gene, CDR1 is SNHLY and CDR2 is FYNNEI. CDR3 length: 14 amino acids. V was pared by 7 bases and J by 5 bases, with 4 bases of the junction left unmatched. CDR3 loop: CASKGLAGEETQYF. For the CDR3, the DNA is TGTGCCAGCAAAGGACTAGCGGGAGAGGAGACCCAGTACTTC.

V is TRBV27 and J is TRBJ2-5, with 9 bases aligning to TRBD2. Trimming removed 4 bases from V and 4 bases from J; junction bases left unmatched: 7. CDR3 length: 15 residues. Germline CDR1 and CDR2: MNHEY and SMNVEV (reference sequence). The CDR3 loop reads CASSSAGGPGETQYF. DNA of the CDR3: TGTGCCAGCAGTTCTGCGGGAGGGCCCGGAGAGACCCAGTACTTC.

The chain has TRBV27 and TRBJ2-2; unclear D gene. The CDR3 extends over 16 amino acids. In germline, CDR1 is MNHEY, CDR2 SMNVEV (reference sequence). V lost 2 bases and J 2 bases, leaving 12 bases between the germline ends. The CDR3 loop reads CASSLGPSPNTGELFF. The CDR3 nucleotides are TGTGCCAGCAGTTTAGGGCCTAGTCCTAACACCGGGGAGCTGTTTTTT.

The chain has TRBV2 and TRBJ1-6; the D is unclear. The CDR3 is 12 amino acids. Germline V gene sequence: CDR1 SNHLY, CDR2 FYNNEI. The V and J ends lost 3 bases and 9 bases respectively, with 6 bases between them. CDR3 DNA sequence: TGTGCCAGCAGTGACAACTTTTCACCCCTCCACTTT. It encodes CASSDNFSPLHF. Variable domain in full (rest from reference TRBV2 and TRBJ1-6): EPEVTQTPSHQVTQMGQEVILRCVPISNHLYFYWYRQILGQKVEFLVSFYNNEISEKSEIFDDQFSVERPDGSNFTLKIRSTKLEDSAMYFCASSDNFSPLHFGNGTRLTVT.

This chain connects TRBV5-1 to TRBJ2-5; TRBD2 might be the D (7 bases). This CDR3 has 15 residues. Germline V gene lookup returns CDR1 SGHRS and CDR2 YFSETQ. Trimming took off 1 base at V and 2 bases at J, with 12 bases between the two ends. CDR3 coding DNA: TGCGCCAGCAGCTTGACGGGGGGCTTACAAGAGACCCAGTACTTC. Amino acid sequence: CASSLTGGLQETQYF.

In nucleotides, the CDR3 is TGCAGCGTTTTTAGCCCGGGCTATGGCTACACCTTC. Its protein product is CSVFSPGYGYTF. This chain uses TRBV29-1 with TRBJ1-2; D uncertain. Germline V gene data show CDR1 as SQVTM and CDR2 as ANQGSEA. The CDR3 contains 12 residues. Trimming removed 5 bases from V and 4 bases from J, with 11 bases in between.

This clone was observed once. V is TRBV6-4 and J is TRBJ2-2, with D possibly matching TRBD1 (5 bases). This CDR3 contains 15 residues. Germline CDR1 reads MRHNA; CDR2 reads SNTAGT. V dropped 6 bases and J dropped 4 bases, with 15 bases sitting between them. The CDR3 region is CASSLDSLSTGELFF. The CDR3 bases are TGTGCCAGCAGCCTCGACAGTTTGAGCACCGGGGAGCTGTTTTTT.

This clone was observed a few times. The rearrangement joins TRBV6-2 or TRBV6-3 to TRBJ1-2; 12 bases align to TRBD1. With 6 bases clipped from V and 7 bases from J, the junction kept 6 bases outside the gene matches. The V gene's germline CDR1 is MNHEY and CDR2 SVGEGT. There are 14 residues in the CDR3. CDR3 coding DNA: TGTGCCAGCAGCGGGGGACAGGGGGCGTCTGGCTACACCTTC. It is translated as CASSGGQGASGYTF.